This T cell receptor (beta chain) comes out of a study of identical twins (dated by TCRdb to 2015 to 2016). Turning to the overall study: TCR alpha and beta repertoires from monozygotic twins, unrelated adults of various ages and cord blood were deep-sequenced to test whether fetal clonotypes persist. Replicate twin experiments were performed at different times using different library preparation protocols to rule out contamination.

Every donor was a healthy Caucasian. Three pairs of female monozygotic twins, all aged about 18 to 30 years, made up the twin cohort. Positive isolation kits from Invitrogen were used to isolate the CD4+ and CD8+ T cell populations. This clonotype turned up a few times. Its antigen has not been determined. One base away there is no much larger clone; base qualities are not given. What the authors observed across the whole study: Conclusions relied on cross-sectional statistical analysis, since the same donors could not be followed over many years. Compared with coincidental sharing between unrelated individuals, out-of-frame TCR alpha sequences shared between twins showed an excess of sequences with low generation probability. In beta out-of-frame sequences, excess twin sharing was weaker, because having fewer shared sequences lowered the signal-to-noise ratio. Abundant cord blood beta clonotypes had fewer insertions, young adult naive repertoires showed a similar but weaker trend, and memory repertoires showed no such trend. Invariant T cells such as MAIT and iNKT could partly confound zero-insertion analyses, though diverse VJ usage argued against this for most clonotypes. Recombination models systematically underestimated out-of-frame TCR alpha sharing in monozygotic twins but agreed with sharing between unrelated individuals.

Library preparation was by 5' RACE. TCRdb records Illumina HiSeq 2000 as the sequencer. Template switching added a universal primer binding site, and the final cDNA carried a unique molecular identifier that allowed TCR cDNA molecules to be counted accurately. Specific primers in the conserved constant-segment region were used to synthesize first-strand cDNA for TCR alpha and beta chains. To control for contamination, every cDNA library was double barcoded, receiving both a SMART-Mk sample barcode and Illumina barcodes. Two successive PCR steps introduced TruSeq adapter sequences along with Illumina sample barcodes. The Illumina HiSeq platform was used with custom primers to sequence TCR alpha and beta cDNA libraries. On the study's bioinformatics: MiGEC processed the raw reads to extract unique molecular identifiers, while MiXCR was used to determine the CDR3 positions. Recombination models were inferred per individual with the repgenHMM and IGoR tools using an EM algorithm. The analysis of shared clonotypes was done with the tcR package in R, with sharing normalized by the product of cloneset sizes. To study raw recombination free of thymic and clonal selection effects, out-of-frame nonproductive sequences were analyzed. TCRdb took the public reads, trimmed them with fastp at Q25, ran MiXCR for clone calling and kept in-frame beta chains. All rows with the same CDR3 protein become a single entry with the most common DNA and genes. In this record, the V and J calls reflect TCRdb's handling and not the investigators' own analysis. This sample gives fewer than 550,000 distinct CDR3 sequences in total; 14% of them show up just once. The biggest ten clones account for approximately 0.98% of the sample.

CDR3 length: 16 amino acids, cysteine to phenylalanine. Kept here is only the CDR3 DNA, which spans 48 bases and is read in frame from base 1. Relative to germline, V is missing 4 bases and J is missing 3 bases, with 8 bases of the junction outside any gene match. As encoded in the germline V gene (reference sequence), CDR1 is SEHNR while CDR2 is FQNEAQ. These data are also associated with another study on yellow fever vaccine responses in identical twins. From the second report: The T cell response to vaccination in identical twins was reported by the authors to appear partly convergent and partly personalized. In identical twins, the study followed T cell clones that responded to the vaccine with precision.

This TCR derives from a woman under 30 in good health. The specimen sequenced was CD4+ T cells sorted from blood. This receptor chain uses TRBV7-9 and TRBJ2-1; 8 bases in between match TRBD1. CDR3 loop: CASSSRTGKGYNEQFF. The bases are TGTGCCAGCAGCTCCCGGACAGGGAAAGGCTACAATGAGCAGTTCTTC.